This T cell receptor beta chain was profiled in a study of glioma-infiltrating T cells after dendritic cell vaccination. Sample time point: after dendritic cell vaccination, including at tumor progression/relapse. Patients had residual fresh-frozen tumor tissue and more than two years of survival data. V shed 3 bases and J shed 0 bases, with 16 bases lying between them. Germline CDR1 is SGHRS and CDR2 is YFSETQ. The CDR3 runs to 18 residues. Assay: immunoSEQ multiplex PCR; the TCRdb copy retains only in-frame clones and omits some. The data hold 55,000 to 75,000 clones, with approximately 83% observed a single time.

V is TRBV5-1 and J is TRBJ2-6, with no clear D. This TCR came from a human donor with glioblastoma. The source material was blood, sampled after dendritic cell vaccination. CDR3 region: CASSSDKTISSGANVLTF. DNA of the CDR3: TGCGCCAGCAGCTCTGACAAGACAATCAGCTCTGGGGCCAACGTCCTGACTTTC.